One and the same sample provided the 20 T cell receptor beta chains below, sequenced in a study of blood T cells in healthy people across ages. The use of a sample-barcoded 5' primer and a J-beta primer mix characterized a second PCR of roughly 6 to 11 cycles. TCRdb recomputed calls from the 5' RACE reads with MiXCR, one row per CDR3 protein. The sample gives more than 650,000 distinct CDR3 sequences, roughly 20% of which show up once; under 25% is in the top ten. Sample: blood. These receptors came from a man aged 65-85 years in good health.

Only a few counts were recorded for this clonotype. The chain joins TRBV5-1 to TRBJ1-1; D gene uncertain. The CDR3 consists of 15 residues. Germline CDR1 reads SGHRS; CDR2 reads YFSETQ. The V gene lost 0 bases and the J gene lost 4 bases, with 13 bases spanning the gap. The CDR3 protein is CASSLGPKSGTEAFF. The CDR3 coding sequence is TGCGCCAGCAGCTTGGGGCCCAAAAGCGGCACTGAAGCTTTCTTT.

The gene calls are TRBV6-1 and TRBJ2-7; the D gene could be TRBD1 or TRBD2 (6 bases each). V was cut by 8 bases and J by 4 bases, with 18 bases left in between. The CDR3 loop spans 14 amino acids. CDR1 and CDR2 from the germline V gene are MNHNS and SASEGT. CDR3 sequence reads: CASQTQGRGYEQYV. The CDR3 DNA reads TGTGCCAGCCAGACGCAGGGGCGGGGATACGAGCAGTACGTC.

This clonotype was detected once. The chain uses TRBV5-3 and TRBJ2-7; TRBD2 matches 8 bases. Being an ORF, TRBV5-3 has a function that is uncertain. V lost 7 bases and J lost 3; bases outside the gene matches: 9. The CDR3 is made up of 14 amino acids. The CDR3 sequence: CARLLKAGDYEQYV. DNA for the CDR3: TGTGCCAGATTACTAAAAGCGGGAGACTACGAGCAGTACGTC.

The V call is TRBV6-2 or TRBV6-3, the J call TRBJ1-4; D uncertain. CDR1 MNHEY and CDR2 SVGEGT come from the germline V gene. The CDR3 sequence is 18 residues long. With 0 bases removed from V and 0 bases from J, the gap between germline ends came to 14 bases. DNA for the CDR3: TGTGCCAGCAGTTACTCGAATCAGATTGTCACAACTAATGAAAAACTGTTTTTT. It codes for CASSYSNQIVTTNEKLFF.

The V and J genes are TRBV5-1 and TRBJ1-3, with D maybe TRBD1 (5 bases). Germline assignment: CDR1 SGHRS and CDR2 YFSETQ. Trimming stripped 4 bases from V and 0 bases from J, with 14 bases between. The CDR3 loop spans 16 amino acids. CDR3 in DNA: TGCGCCAGCAGCATAACAGGACGGGACTCTGGAAACACCATATATTTT. Translating it yields CASSITGRDSGNTIYF.

The V call is TRBV29-1, the J call TRBJ1-1, with D tentatively TRBD1 (6 bases). Germline CDR1 SQVTM, CDR2 ANQGSEA. Trimming removed 4 bases at V and 6 bases at J, with 9 bases between. This CDR3 contains 11 residues. The CDR3 reads CSVVEGAEAFF. As DNA, the CDR3 is TGCAGCGTTGTAGAGGGGGCTGAAGCTTTCTTT.

The V call is TRBV6-5, the J call TRBJ1-6, with 7 bases identical to TRBD1. Per the germline V gene, CDR1 is MNHEY and CDR2 is SVGAGI. V lost 7 bases, J lost 8 bases, and 11 bases stayed unmatched. CDR3 length: 15 residues. DNA for the CDR3: TGTGCCAGCACCCCAATGGGACAGACTTATTCACCCCTCCACTTT. Translated, it gives CASTPMGQTYSPLHF.

This clonotype was detected a few times. The chain has TRBV12-3 or TRBV12-4 and TRBJ2-1; 9 nucleotides agree with TRBD2. Trimming cost V 0 bases and J 9 bases; bases outside gene matches: 9. CDR3 size: 16 residues. The CDR3 sequence is CASSLALGGGDIEQFF. The CDR3 nucleotides read TGTGCCAGCAGTTTAGCGCTCGGCGGGGGGGATATTGAGCAGTTCTTC.

The chain carries TRBV20-1 and TRBJ1-4, with 7 bases lining up with TRBD1. The V gene's germline CDR1 is DFQATT and CDR2 SNEGSKA (reference sequence). The CDR3 totals 12 residues. V gave up 6 bases and J gave up 7 bases; unmatched junction bases: 5. The CDR3 region has the DNA TGCAGTGCACCCGACAGGGTTGAAAAACTGTTTTTT. Translated, it gives CSAPDRVEKLFF.

The chain employs TRBV20-1 and TRBJ1-2; weak D call: TRBD1 (5 bases). V was cut by 1 base and J by 3 bases, with 15 bases left in between. This CDR3 is 15 amino acids long. Germline V gene data show CDR1 as DFQATT and CDR2 as SNEGSKA (reference sequence). As DNA, the CDR3 is TGCAGTGCTAGAGCCCCGGGACCCTGGGACTATGGCTACACCTTC. Its translation is CSARAPGPWDYGYTF.

The chain combines TRBV5-1 with TRBJ2-7; possibly TRBD2 for D (8 bases). The CDR3 sequence is 16 residues long. Germline V CDR1 and CDR2: SGHRS, YFSETQ. Trimming removed 3 bases from V and 0 bases from J, with 16 bases in between. CDR3 sequence (DNA): TGCGCCAGCAGCTCGGGAGGGGGCGCAGGCTCCTACGAGCAGTACTTC. Translated: CASSSGGGAGSYEQYF.

This clonotype was counted a few times. The rearrangement joins TRBV9 to TRBJ2-5, with 7 positions matching TRBD2. CDR3 length: 14 amino acids. V gave up 3 bases and J gave up 11 bases; unmatched junction bases: 13. The germline V gene has CDR1 SGDLS and CDR2 YYNGEE. The CDR3 protein is CASSDSGLPDRQYF. The CDR3 DNA is TGTGCCAGCAGCGACTCGGGACTACCCGATCGGCAGTACTTC.

This clonotype was observed a few times. The chain couples TRBV29-1 to TRBJ1-1; 7 bases map to TRBD1. The CDR3 runs 15 residues. V trimming: 5 bases; J trimming: 4 bases; junction bases outside the gene matches: 13. Germline assignment: CDR1 SQVTM and CDR2 ANQGSEA. The CDR3 sequence is CSVKTGIVIGTEAFF. CDR3 coding DNA: TGCAGCGTTAAGACAGGGATAGTGATAGGCACTGAAGCTTTCTTT.

This clonotype was picked up a small number of times. The gene calls are TRBV7-8 and TRBJ1-5; 7 nucleotides match TRBD1. Germline CDR1 reads SGHVS; CDR2 reads FQNEAQ. J gave up 6 bases and V 7 bases, and 9 bases lay outside the gene matches. The CDR3 sequence is 14 residues long. The CDR3 reads CASKTQGRGQPQHF. CDR3 nucleotide sequence: TGTGCCAGCAAGACACAGGGGAGGGGTCAGCCCCAGCATTTT.

On this clonotype itself: At one of its ends the junction is not consistent with the germline gene, which may arise from a read error. The chain combines TRBV5-4 with TRBJ2-1; D could derive from TRBD1 or TRBD2 (5 bases each). The CDR3 extends over 18 amino acids. Looked up from germline, CDR1 is SGHNT and CDR2 is YYREEE (reference sequence). The CDR3 DNA reads as TGTGCCAGCACCTTGGATTTAGGGGACCGGAGCTCCTACAATGAGCAGTTCTTC. Amino acid sequence: CASTLDLGDRSSYNEQFF.

This rearrangement joins TRBV3-1 to TRBJ1-2, with D tentatively TRBD1 (5 bases). The V and J ends lost 0 bases and 0 bases respectively, with 11 bases between them. The CDR3 consists of 16 residues. Germline-derived CDR1 and CDR2 are LGHDT and YNNKEL (reference sequence). The CDR3, as DNA: TGTGCCAGCAGCCAAGATCACGGGGGGGCTAACTATGGCTACACCTTC. Protein product: CASSQDHGGANYGYTF.

The chain combines TRBV9 with TRBJ1-2; D uncertain. The CDR3 runs to 13 residues. Trimming stripped 5 bases from V and 1 base from J, with 9 bases between. Germline V gene lookup returns CDR1 SGDLS and CDR2 YYNGEE. The CDR3 DNA is TGTGCCAGCAGTGGGGTGGTTAACTATGGCTACACCTTC. It yields the protein CASSGVVNYGYTF. The full variable domain, rest sourced from reference TRBV9 and TRBJ1-2, is DSGVTQTPKHLITATGQRVTLRCSPRSGDLSVYWYQQSLDQGLQFLIQYYNGEERAKGNILERFSAQQFPDLHSELNLSSLELGDSALYFCASSGVVNYGYTFGSGTRLTVV.

This clonotype was seen repeatedly, ten times or more. V is TRBV28 and J is TRBJ2-7; D is uncertain. Trimming stripped 7 bases from V and 2 bases from J, with 15 bases between. CDR1 is MDHEN, CDR2 SYDVKM, per germline. This CDR3 has 14 residues. In DNA form, the CDR3 reads TGTGCCAGCAAGGAACTCCAGCCGCCCTACGAGCAGTACGTC. As protein: CASKELQPPYEQYV.

This clonotype was recorded once. J is TRBJ2-1 and V is TRBV4-2; 7 nucleotides match TRBD1. The CDR3 is 12 amino acids. J lost 16 bases, V lost 3 bases, and 9 bases had no gene match. Germline V gene lookup returns CDR1 LGHNA and CDR2 YNFKEQ. CDR3 loop: CASSHEGASQFF. CDR3 sequence (DNA): TGTGCCAGCAGCCACGAGGGGGCCTCCCAATTCTTC.

V gene TRBV20-1 combines with J gene TRBJ2-5, with D possibly TRBD1 on 6 matching bases. This CDR3 is 12 amino acids long. Per germline, CDR1 DFQATT and CDR2 SNEGSKA (reference sequence). Trimming left V 6 bases short and J 7 bases short, with 15 bases between. The CDR3 nucleotides are TGCAGTGCAACGGACAGAGCCGGGACCCAGTACTTC. As protein: CSATDRAGTQYF.